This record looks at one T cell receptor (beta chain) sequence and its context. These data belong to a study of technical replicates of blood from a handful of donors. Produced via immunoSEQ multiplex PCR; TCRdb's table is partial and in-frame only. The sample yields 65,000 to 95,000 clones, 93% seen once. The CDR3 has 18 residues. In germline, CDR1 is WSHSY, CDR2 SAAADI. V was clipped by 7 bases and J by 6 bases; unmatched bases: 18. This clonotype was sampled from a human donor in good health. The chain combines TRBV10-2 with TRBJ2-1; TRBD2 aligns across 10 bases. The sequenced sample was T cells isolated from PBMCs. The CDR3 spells CASTLAGVPRGNGNEQFF. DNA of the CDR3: TGCGCCAGCACCCTAGCGGGAGTTCCCAGGGGTAACGGCAATGAGCAGTTCTTC.